This T cell receptor beta chain appears in the sequencing data of a study of cytomegalovirus exposure and HLA in healthy donors. The CDR3 runs to 15 residues. Trimming removed 2 bases from V and 3 bases from J; junction bases left unmatched: 3. From germline, CDR1 is MNHNS and CDR2 SASEGT. Primers: 60 Vbeta forward and 13 Jbeta reverse. Per the study methods: In a later analysis, the count reached about 75 million unique TCR beta chains, with 8.5 million to 14 million shared. TCRdb's table, derived via immunoSEQ multiplex PCR, lists solely in-frame clones and lacks some. That table supplies the V and J calls and clone size; D and trimming were determined from the DNA. This table holds over 150,000 clones, around 74% found once. In the case of this clone: Antigen: not known.

Study findings and constraints: The majority of TCR sequences were rare, yet some public TCRs appeared in many donors. There were several of the most significant clusters that appeared linked to common viral pathogens in a later analysis. What TCR beta sequences reportedly achieved was accurate prediction of HLA-A and HLA-B alleles in most subjects.

Sequencing was performed on PBMCs. The sequence came from a man aged 18-30 years in good health and CMV-seronegative. The J gene is TRBJ1-3, the V gene TRBV6-1, with 8 bases aligning to TRBD1. The CDR3 DNA sequence: TGTGCCAGCAGTGAAACAGGGGGTGGTGGAAACACCATATATTTT. It codes for CASSETGGGGNTIYF.